This T cell receptor beta chain was captured in a study of glioma-infiltrating T cells after dendritic cell vaccination. Study background: Patients received autologous tumor lysate-pulsed dendritic cell vaccination between about 2002 and 2013. Autologous tumor lysate was loaded overnight onto monocyte-derived dendritic cells grown seven to eight days with IL-4 and GM-CSF.

Data came from immunoSEQ multiplex PCR; TCRdb stores just in-frame clones and leaves some out. The sample lists roughly 98,000 clones, 80% to 90% occurring once. The CDR3 contains 14 residues. V lost 5 bases to trimming and J lost 3 bases, with 14 bases between them. Germline lookup yields CDR1 SNHLY and CDR2 FYNNEI. This TCR was sampled from a human donor with glioblastoma. Sequenced here: blood, sampled before dendritic cell vaccination. The genes are TRBV2 and TRBJ2-7, with D possibly being TRBD2 (6 bases). DNA of the CDR3: TGTGCCAGCAGTACGTCCTGGGGAGGCTACGAGCAGTACTTC. Amino acid sequence: CASSTSWGGYEQYF.